The 19 T cell receptor beta chains below come from one sample, sequenced in a study of cytomegalovirus exposure and HLA in healthy donors. PCR primers comprised 60 Vbeta and 13 Jbeta primers. Only in-frame clones appear in the TCRdb table, and some are missing; sequencing was by immunoSEQ multiplex PCR. The sample holds 150,000 or so clones, 60% to 80% seen once. The sequencing sample was made of PBMCs. Receptors were obtained from a male donor in good health and CMV-seronegative.

The chain joins TRBV4-2 to TRBJ2-5; D possibly corresponds to TRBD2 (7 bases). Germline-derived CDR1 and CDR2 are LGHNA and YNFKEQ. Deletions cut 0 bases from V and 5 bases from J, with 19 bases between. The length of the CDR3 is 17 residues. DNA of the CDR3: TGTGCCAGCAGCCAAGAGCCACTCACGGGGGGCGGGGAGACCCAGTACTTC. Amino acid sequence: CASSQEPLTGGGETQYF.

The rearrangement links TRBV11-2 to TRBJ2-1, with TRBD2 identical over 11 bases. The germline V gene encodes CDR1 SGHAT and CDR2 FQNNGV. The CDR3 length is 15 residues. With 8 bases clipped from V and 6 bases from J, the junction kept 9 bases outside the gene matches. The CDR3 sequence is CASGVTSGSSNEQFF. CDR3 DNA sequence: TGTGCCAGCGGGGTAACTAGCGGGAGTTCCAATGAGCAGTTCTTC.

The rearrangement uses TRBV27 and TRBJ1-1, with 9 bases fitting TRBD1. Germline-derived CDR1 and CDR2 are MNHEY and SMNVEV (reference sequence). V lost 6 bases and J lost 4; bases outside the gene matches: 12. CDR3 length equals 16 residues. CDR3 protein: CASRTGTGFLFTEAFF. The CDR3 nucleotides are TGTGCCAGCAGAACCGGGACAGGGTTTTTGTTCACTGAAGCTTTCTTT.

The gene calls are TRBV9 and TRBJ1-3; D is unresolved. V was shortened by 0 bases and J by 4 bases, with 5 bases between the two germline ends. Germline V lookup: CDR1 SGDLS, CDR2 YYNGEE. The length of the CDR3 is 13 residues. DNA for the CDR3: TGTGCCAGCAGCGTAGTCCCGGGAAACACCATATATTTT. Its protein product is CASSVVPGNTIYF.

The V call is TRBV2, the J call TRBJ1-6, with D maybe TRBD1 (5 bases). Trimming cost V 7 bases and J 4 bases, with 8 bases left between them. Germline values: CDR1 SNHLY, CDR2 FYNNEI. The CDR3 spans 13 residues. CDR3 coding DNA: TGTGCCAGCAACGCAGGGTATAATTCACCCCTCCACTTT. Its translation is CASNAGYNSPLHF.

The rearrangement uses TRBV7-2 and TRBJ2-4; perhaps TRBD2 as D (5 bases). Germline V gene sequence: CDR1 SGHTA, CDR2 FQGNSA. This CDR3 spans 15 amino acids. The V end was cut by 1 base, the J end by 11 bases, with 18 bases between. Here the CDR3 DNA reads TGTGCCAGCAGCTTAGTCGCTTCGGCCTTGGGAGTTCAGTACTTC. It encodes CASSLVASALGVQYF.

The chain uses TRBV4-1 and TRBJ2-7, with 10 bases fitting TRBD2. Germline V CDR1 and CDR2: MGHRA, YSYEKL. CDR3 length: 17 residues. With V trimmed by 0 bases and J by 5 bases, 10 bases remained unmatched. This CDR3 reads CASSQDVAGGNGDEQYF. CDR3 DNA: TGCGCCAGCAGCCAAGATGTAGCGGGAGGAAACGGAGACGAGCAGTACTTC.

The chain couples TRBV14 to TRBJ2-1; 8 nucleotides align to TRBD2. CDR3 length: 15 residues. The ends lost 4 bases at V and 9 bases at J; junction bases unmatched: 11. CDR1 SGHDN and CDR2 FVKESK come from the germline V gene. Written as DNA, the CDR3 is TGTGCCAGCAGCCCTAAGAGCGGGAGTATCGGTGAGCAGTTCTTC. Protein: CASSPKSGSIGEQFF.

The chain joins TRBV19 to TRBJ1-2; 7 nucleotides agree with TRBD1. The CDR3 is 15 amino acids. The V and J ends lost 4 bases and 2 bases, in that order; junction bases with no gene match: 7. Germline lookup yields CDR1 LNHDA and CDR2 SQIVND (reference sequence). In DNA form, the CDR3 reads TGTGCCAGTAGTAACCCACCGACAGGGAACTATGGCTACACCTTC. Translating gives CASSNPPTGNYGYTF. The complete variable domain, with remaining parts taken from reference TRBV19 and TRBJ1-2, reads DGGITQSPKYLFRKEGQNVTLSCEQNLNHDAMYWYRQDPGQGLRLIYYSQIVNDFQKGDIAEGYSVSREKKESFPLTVTSAQKNPTAFYLCASSNPPTGNYGYTFGSGTRLTVV.

J is TRBJ1-2 and V is TRBV19; TRBD1 might be the D (6 bases). This CDR3 is 17 amino acids long. The germline V gene encodes CDR1 LNHDA and CDR2 SQIVND (reference sequence). The germline V and J ends were trimmed by 3 bases and 4 bases, with 21 bases remaining between them. DNA of the CDR3: TGTGCCAGTAGTATTTTAGGGGGAGACCTTACCCCCTATGGCTACACCTTC. Residues: CASSILGGDLTPYGYTF. Drawing the rest from reference TRBV19 and TRBJ1-2, the complete variable domain is DGGITQSPKYLFRKEGQNVTLSCEQNLNHDAMYWYRQDPGQGLRLIYYSQIVNDFQKGDIAEGYSVSREKKESFPLTVTSAQKNPTAFYLCASSILGGDLTPYGYTFGSGTRLTVV.

This clone was detected only a few times. Possible read error: a much larger clone is one base away. The chain is built from TRBV7-3 and TRBJ2-7; no firm D call. Germline lookup yields CDR1 SGHTA and CDR2 FQGTGA. The V gene lost 2 bases and the J gene lost 0 bases, with 14 bases spanning the gap. The CDR3 totals 16 residues. Written as DNA, the CDR3 is TGTGCCAGCAGCTTATTTTCGGGTCCGAGCTCCTACGAGCAGTACTTC. Translation gives CASSLFSGPSSYEQYF.

The chain joins TRBV19 to TRBJ1-2; the match to TRBD1 covers 8 bases. J lost 0 bases, V lost 7 bases, and 10 bases had no gene match. Germline-derived CDR1 and CDR2 are LNHDA and SQIVND (reference sequence). The CDR3 sequence is 16 residues long. The CDR3, as DNA: TGTGCCAGTATGGCGGACAGGGATGAAGCTAACTATGGCTACACCTTC. This sequence encodes CASMADRDEANYGYTF.

This chain uses TRBV5-6 with TRBJ2-1; the match to TRBD2 covers 8 bases. Germline V CDR1 and CDR2: SGHDT, YYEEEE. V lost 2 bases and J lost 7; bases outside the gene matches: 11. The CDR3 extends over 16 amino acids. The CDR3 here is CASSLFYSGSANEQFF. As DNA, the CDR3 is TGTGCCAGCAGCTTATTTTACAGCGGGAGTGCGAATGAGCAGTTCTTC.

This rearrangement joins TRBV28 to TRBJ1-5, with 7 bases fitting TRBD1. Germline assignment: CDR1 MDHEN and CDR2 SYDVKM. V shed 6 bases and J 2 bases; nucleotides not matched to a gene: 7. The CDR3 has 15 residues. CDR3 DNA sequence: TGTGCCAGCAGAAAAGGGGGCGCGGGCAATCAGCCCCAGCATTTT. Encoded protein: CASRKGGAGNQPQHF.

V gene TRBV5-5 combines with J gene TRBJ2-5; a weak D match, TRBD2 (7 bases). Germline CDR1 reads SGHKS; CDR2 reads YYEKEE (reference sequence). This CDR3 region has 15 residues. Trimming took off 1 base at V and 2 bases at J, with 12 bases between the two ends. The CDR3 protein is CASSLWGGQQETQYF. The DNA for the CDR3 is TGTGCCAGCAGCTTGTGGGGGGGGCAGCAAGAGACCCAGTACTTC.

The chain carries TRBV11-2 and TRBJ1-1; 7 bases match TRBD1. Germline lookup yields CDR1 SGHAT and CDR2 FQNNGV. The CDR3 length is 15 residues. Trimming removed 5 bases from V and 5 bases from J; junction bases left unmatched: 11. Here the CDR3 reads CASSGPGQRATEAFF. For the CDR3, the DNA is TGTGCCAGCAGCGGGCCGGGACAGCGTGCAACTGAAGCTTTCTTT.

This sequence joins TRBV7-2 and TRBJ2-3; 8 nucleotides line up with TRBD2. Germline-derived CDR1 and CDR2 are SGHTA and FQGNSA. With 4 bases clipped from V and 6 bases from J, the junction kept 12 bases outside the gene matches. This CDR3 comprises 16 residues. For the CDR3, the DNA is TGTGCCAGCAGCTCCGGCGGGACTAGGGGGTGGGATACGCAGTATTTT. It specifies CASSSGGTRGWDTQYF.

The J gene is TRBJ2-2, the V gene TRBV10-1, with D uncertain. The CDR3 runs to 17 residues. V shed 0 bases and J shed 5 bases, with 16 bases lying between them. The germline CDR1 and CDR2 sequences are WNHNN and SYGVQD (reference sequence). CDR3 coding DNA: TGCGCCAGCAGTGAGTCGGCAAGCTCAACGAGGACCGGGGAGCTGTTTTTT. Translating it yields CASSESASSTRTGELFF.

The V and J genes are TRBV6-5 and TRBJ2-7, with D uncertain. This CDR3 is built from 15 residues. Per germline, CDR1 MNHEY and CDR2 SVGAGI. V shed 0 bases and J shed 6 bases, with 15 bases lying between them. The CDR3 DNA reads TGTGCCAGCAGTTACTCAGGCCTAGAAGTGTTCGAGCAGTACTTC. It specifies CASSYSGLEVFEQYF.